Given below is one TCR beta chain in context. Trimming took 7 bases from V and 3 from J; bases not matched to a gene: 4. CDR1 SGHRS and CDR2 YFSETQ come from the germline V gene. This CDR3 comprises 12 residues. The sample originates from a study of blood T cell repertoires in COVID-19. Study-wide background: COVID-19 samples, acute and convalescent, were from the United States, Italy and Spain.

The data were produced by immunoSEQ multiplex PCR, yet TCRdb's version contains in-frame clones alone and is incomplete. The sample carries a few hundred thousand clones, 80% to 95% recorded once. Participants were aged roughly 18 to 95 years, lived in 25 or so US areas, and enrolled virtually. Participants' own reports of clinical history determined their cohort assignment. The chain recombines TRBV5-1 with TRBJ2-7, with 7 bases aligning to TRBD1. This sequence originates from a woman in her thirties or forties who had been exposed to COVID-19. The sequenced sample was PBMCs or T cells enriched from blood (not recorded which). CDR3 residues: CASRDRVYEQYF. The CDR3 DNA reads as TGCGCCAGCCGCGACAGGGTCTACGAGCAGTACTTC.